Listed below are T cell receptor beta chains from one sample, sequenced in a study of human T cells and chemical hapten exposure. TCRdb analysed the RACE reads with MiXCR anew, one entry per CDR3 protein. There are 35,000 to 45,000 distinct CDR3 sequences in the sample; around 10% occur only once, and 15% lies in the top ten. Source: whole blood, taken in connection with sensitization to the hapten diphenylcyclopropenone (DPC). The receptors shown here come from a woman between 35 and 50 years old with alopecia areata. Some clones in this sample may be carry-over from other donors' samples. Each CDR3 is given with its conserved first and last residue. A D gene is named only where the DNA matches it firmly. For some rows the clone size is stated as once, few or many, or as a class when expanded; others skip it.

.,TRBV7-9,TRBJ2-2,many,TGTGCCAGCAGCTTAGAAGTCGGCGGGGAGCTGTTTTTT,CASSLEVGGELFF
TRBD2,TRBV12-3/TRBV12-4,TRBJ2-5,many,TGTGCCAGCAGCCGCAAACTAGCGGGGGACCAAGAGACCCAGTACTTC,CASSRKLAGDQETQYF
.,TRBV11-2,TRBJ2-3,many,TGTGCCAGCAGCTTTACCCCCGCGGATACGCAGTATTTT,CASSFTPADTQYF
.,TRBV29-1,TRBJ2-6,many,TGCAGCGTTGACCTTAGGACGGGGTCGGGGGCCAACGTCCTGACTTTC,CSVDLRTGSGANVLTF
.,TRBV5-5,TRBJ1-1,.,TGTGCCAGCAGCCCCTATTTCGAGGGGGACACTGAAGCTTTCTTT,CASSPYFEGDTEAFF
.,TRBV11-2,TRBJ1-2,many,TGTGCCAGCAGCTTAGCGGGGGGCGCGGGCTACACCTTC,CASSLAGGAGYTF
.,TRBV2,TRBJ1-5,few,TGTGCCAGCAGTGAAGGGGTCTATGGCAATCAGCCCCAGCATTTT,CASSEGVYGNQPQHF
TRBD2,TRBV12-3/TRBV12-4,TRBJ2-5,many,TGTGCCAGCAGTTTTAGAGCGGGGGGGTACCAAGAGACCCAGTACTTC,CASSFRAGGYQETQYF
TRBD2,TRBV29-1,TRBJ2-1,many,TGCAGCGTGGCGGCACTAGCGGGGTACAATGAGCAGTTCTTC,CSVAALAGYNEQFF
TRBD1,TRBV7-2,TRBJ1-5,few,TGTGCCAGCAGCTTCTCAGGGACAGGGGTTAATCAGCCCCAGCATTTT,CASSFSGTGVNQPQHF
TRBD1,TRBV5-1,TRBJ2-7,many,TGCGCCAGCAGCTTGACCGGACAGGGTAGGGGCTACGAGCAGTACTTC,CASSLTGQGRGYEQYF
.,TRBV5-1,TRBJ2-5,many,TGCGCCAGCAGCCCGGAGGGCCGCGGGCAGGAGACCCAGTACTTC,CASSPEGRGQETQYF
.,TRBV18,TRBJ2-2,many,TGTGCCAGCTCACCACTCAGGTTCGCGAACACCGGGGAGCTGTTTTTT,CASSPLRFANTGELFF
TRBD1,TRBV6-6,TRBJ1-6,.,TGTGCCAGCAGGAATGACAGGGGGGAGTCACCCCTCCACTTT,CASRNDRGESPLHF
.,TRBV29-1,TRBJ1-2,.,TGCAGCGTTGTAAACAGTCGGGGCTACACCTTC,CSVVNSRGYTF
.,TRBV21-1,TRBJ2-3,few,TGTGCCAGCAGCAAAATAAATACGCAGTATTTT,CASSKINTQYF
.,TRBV11-2,TRBJ1-1,once,TGTGCCAGCATGCCAGGAAAGAACACTGAAGCTTTCTTT,CASMPGKNTEAFF
TRBD1,TRBV18,TRBJ1-1,many,TGTGCCAGCTCCGGGACAGCGAACACTGAAGCTTTCTTT,CASSGTANTEAFF
.,TRBV30,TRBJ1-2,few,TGTGCCTGGAGTGTGCACGGCAATGGCTACACCTTC,CAWSVHGNGYTF
TRBD2,TRBV30,TRBJ2-5,few,TGTGCCTGGAGTCCCCGGGGGGGCGTACAGACCCAGTACTTC,CAWSPRGGVQTQYF
TRBD2,TRBV20-1,TRBJ2-3,few,TGCAGTGCTAGCGGACTAGCGGCACAGTCAGATACGCAGTATTTT,CSASGLAAQSDTQYF
.,TRBV4-1,TRBJ1-4,many,TGCGCCAGCAGCCAAGGGTTCTCGGGTAATGAAAAACTGTTTTTT,CASSQGFSGNEKLFF
TRBD1,TRBV29-1,TRBJ2-5,many,TGCAGCGCCGGGACAGGGGGATATCAAGAGACCCAGTACTTC,CSAGTGGYQETQYF
.,TRBV6-6,TRBJ2-5,many,TGTGCCAGCAGTTACTCGCTGTTACAAGAGACCCAGTACTTC,CASSYSLLQETQYF
.,TRBV5-5,TRBJ2-7,few,TGTGCCAGCACCCCCCTCCCGGGAGCGAGCTACGAGCAGTACTTC,CASTPLPGASYEQYF
TRBD2,TRBV29-1,TRBJ2-7,.,TGCAGCGCTCTACTAGCGGGGGGAACCTACGAGCAGTACTTC,CSALLAGGTYEQYF
.,TRBV11-3,TRBJ2-1,many,TGTGCCAGCAGCTTTAATACGGGATACAATGAGCAGTTCTTC,CASSFNTGYNEQFF
.,TRBV19,TRBJ1-5,many,TGTGCCAGTAGTATAGCTCCTTATCAGCCCCAGCATTTT,CASSIAPYQPQHF
TRBD1,TRBV5-5,TRBJ2-7,many,TGTGCCAGCAGCCCGGGACAGACTACCTACGAGCAGTACTTC,CASSPGQTTYEQYF
TRBD1,TRBV4-1,TRBJ1-1,.,TGCGCCAGCAGCCAAATGACAGGGCGGAACACTGAAGCTTTCTTT,CASSQMTGRNTEAFF
.,TRBV28,TRBJ1-3,few,TGTGCCAGCACCCGTGCAGGAAACACCATATATTTT,CASTRAGNTIYF
TRBD2,TRBV28,TRBJ2-1,.,TGTGCCAGCAGTTTTTTGCGGGGGGCCGACGAGCAGTTCTTC,CASSFLRGADEQFF
.,TRBV25-1,TRBJ2-1,many,TGTGCCAGCAGTGAGTGGTCGAATGAGCAGTTCTTC,CASSEWSNEQFF
TRBD1,TRBV20-1,TRBJ1-1,many,TGCAGTGCAGCGACAGGGAGCGTGACTGAAGCTTTCTTT,CSAATGSVTEAFF
.,TRBV7-9,TRBJ2-7,few,TGTGCCAGCAGCTTAACGACGGCCTCCTACGAGCAGTACTTC,CASSLTTASYEQYF
.,TRBV28,TRBJ2-7,few,TGTGCCAGCAGTTTCTCCCGGATCGCCGAGCAGTACTTC,CASSFSRIAEQYF
TRBD1,TRBV6-2/TRBV6-3,TRBJ2-7,many,TGTGCCAGCAGTTACTCGATAGAGGACAGGGAAGGAAGGGAGCAGTACTTC,CASSYSIEDREGREQYF
.,TRBV12-3/TRBV12-4,TRBJ1-2,few,TGTGCCAGCAGTTTTGGTGCATCCTCGGACCACTATGGCTACACCTTC,CASSFGASSDHYGYTF
.,TRBV5-1,TRBJ2-1,many,TGCGCCAGCAGCTACAGGGTTTCCTACAATGAGCAGTTCTTC,CASSYRVSYNEQFF
TRBD2,TRBV5-1,TRBJ2-3,many,TGCGCCAGCAGCTTGGCCGGGTCTAGCGGGGCGCCGAGCACAGATACGCAGTATTTT,CASSLAGSSGAPSTDTQYF
TRBD2,TRBV7-2,TRBJ2-5,few,TGTGCCAGCAGCTTAGAGCTAGCGGGGGGCCGGGCAGAGACCCAGTACTTC,CASSLELAGGRAETQYF
.,TRBV4-1,TRBJ1-5,.,TGCGCCAGCAGCCAAGACAGAAAGCGCAATCAGCCCCAGCATTTT,CASSQDRKRNQPQHF
.,TRBV7-2,TRBJ1-5,many,TGTGCCAGCAGCTTCCCCGGCGGGCCCCAGCATTTT,CASSFPGGPQHF
.,TRBV15,TRBJ2-3,.,TGTGCCACCAGCAGAGATCGGCGGCCGACAGATACGCAGTATTTT,CATSRDRRPTDTQYF
TRBD2,TRBV7-3,TRBJ2-1,many,TGTGCCAGCAGCCCCCGTTCGGCGGGGGGGTTGAGCAATGAGCAGTTCTTC,CASSPRSAGGLSNEQFF
TRBD1,TRBV20-1,TRBJ1-1,few,TGCAGTGCTCCCGCGGGACAGGGGAGCACTGAAGCTTTCTTT,CSAPAGQGSTEAFF